One and the same sample provided the 18 T cell receptor beta chains below, sequenced in a study of cytomegalovirus exposure and HLA in healthy donors. The PCR ran on 60 Vbeta and 13 Jbeta primers. The method was immunoSEQ multiplex PCR; TCRdb's version includes in-frame clones alone and lacks a portion of them. The sample yields 55,000 to 65,000 clones, roughly four fifths seen once. Material: PBMCs. These receptors were collected from a human donor in good health.

The chain joins TRBV2 to TRBJ2-2; TRBD1 agrees at 8 bases. CDR1 is SNHLY and CDR2 is FYNNEI in the germline V gene. This CDR3 has 16 residues. V lost 4 bases to trimming and J lost 7 bases; unmatched junction nucleotides: 11. The CDR3 is CASSGARQGLGGELFF. CDR3 coding DNA: TGTGCCAGCAGTGGCGCCCGACAGGGGTTAGGCGGGGAGCTGTTTTTT.

This chain links TRBV30 with TRBJ2-7, with 8 bases aligning to TRBD1. Germline CDR1 is GTSNPN and CDR2 is SVGIG (reference sequence). This CDR3 has 14 residues. The V gene end was trimmed by 8 bases and the J gene end by 1 base; junction bases not matched to a gene: 10. The DNA for the CDR3 is TGTGCCATGGACAGGGAACGGGATTCCTACGAGCAGTACTTC. Translation: CAMDRERDSYEQYF.

This clone was counted a few times. The rearrangement joins TRBV29-1 to TRBJ1-1; TRBD1 is a possible D gene (6 bases). V gave up 6 bases and J gave up 1 base, with 12 bases separating them. CDR1 and CDR2 from the germline V gene are SQVTM and ANQGSEA. This CDR3 region has 13 residues. The CDR3: CSVSRGGNTEAFF. The DNA for the CDR3 is TGCAGCGTCAGCAGGGGCGGGAACACTGAAGCTTTCTTT.

This chain uses TRBV11-3 with TRBJ2-2, with a weak D call TRBD1 (6 bases). Germline lookup yields CDR1 SGHNT and CDR2 YENEEA. The CDR3 extends over 14 amino acids. Deletions cut 1 base from V and 3 bases from J, with 6 bases between. Here the CDR3 DNA reads TGTGCCAGCAGCTTAGGGGGGCACACCGGGGAGCTGTTTTTT. Translated: CASSLGGHTGELFF.

This clone has a handful of counts. The chain joins TRBV10-3 to TRBJ2-7; D is ambiguous. V was clipped by 3 bases and J by 3 bases, with 9 bases between them. The germline CDR1 and CDR2 sequences are ENHRY and SYGVKD. This CDR3 contains 13 residues. The CDR3 sequence is CAISDSTHYEQYF. The CDR3 DNA follows: TGTGCCATCAGTGACTCAACACACTACGAGCAGTACTTC.

The chain employs TRBV2 and TRBJ1-2; 8 bases line up with TRBD1. The junction had 7 bases not matched to a gene; V was cut back by 8 bases and J by 2 bases. This CDR3 region has 14 residues. Germline lookup yields CDR1 SNHLY and CDR2 FYNNEI. CDR3 loop: CASVRTGGNYGYTF. The CDR3 DNA sequence: TGTGCCAGCGTTAGAACAGGGGGGAACTATGGCTACACCTTC.

The CDR3 bases are TGTGCCGGAGCCGGGGACTCCTACAATGAGCAGTTCTTC. It codes for CAGAGDSYNEQFF. The chain recombines TRBV30 with TRBJ2-1; maybe TRBD2 (5 bases). V was clipped by 8 bases and J by 0 bases, with 11 bases between them. This CDR3 region has 13 residues. CDR1 and CDR2 from the germline V gene are GTSNPN and SVGIG (reference sequence).

The V and J genes are TRBV7-2 and TRBJ2-7; no definite D call. Trimming removed 4 bases from V and 5 bases from J, with 12 bases in between. Germline V gives CDR1 SGHTA, CDR2 FQGNSA. The CDR3 contains 13 residues. CDR3 sequence: CASSYEVADEQYF. As DNA, the CDR3 is TGTGCCAGCAGCTACGAGGTTGCGGACGAGCAGTACTTC.

The V call is TRBV6-1, the J call TRBJ1-6; 8 nucleotides align to TRBD1. The ends lost 2 bases at V and 0 bases at J; junction bases unmatched: 12. Germline assignment: CDR1 MNHNS and CDR2 SASEGT. The length of the CDR3 is 20 residues. The CDR3 region has the DNA TGTGCCAGCAGTGAATTCCCGTGGACAGGGATTAGCTCCTATAATTCACCCCTCCACTTT. Translation: CASSEFPWTGISSYNSPLHF.

The DNA of the CDR3 is TGTGCCTGGAGCCGTGGACAGATAAATCAGCCCCAGCATTTT. Encoded protein: CAWSRGQINQPQHF. The chain is built from TRBV30 and TRBJ1-5; weak D call: TRBD1 (6 bases). Trimming took off 3 bases at V and 4 bases at J, with 13 bases between the two ends. Per the germline V gene, CDR1 is GTSNPN and CDR2 is SVGIG (reference sequence). This CDR3 has 14 residues.

The rearrangement links TRBV5-1 to TRBJ1-1; 7 bases fit TRBD1. The CDR3 is made up of 15 amino acids. Losses at the gene ends were 1 base for V and 2 bases for J; bases not matched to a gene: 5. CDR1 and CDR2 from the germline V gene are SGHRS and YFSETQ. The CDR3 reads CASSLNGGGNTEAFF. In DNA form, the CDR3 reads TGCGCCAGCAGCTTGAACGGAGGGGGCAACACTGAAGCTTTCTTT.

The chain carries TRBV4-3 and TRBJ2-5; weak D call: TRBD2 (6 bases). The CDR3 runs to 16 residues. Germline V gene sequence: CDR1 LGHNA, CDR2 YSLEER. V was cut by 3 bases and J by 5 bases, with 19 bases left in between. DNA of the CDR3: TGCGCCAGCAGCCACGGGGTTGGGGGGACGGGGGAGACCCAGTACTTC. Translation: CASSHGVGGTGETQYF.

This chain uses TRBV6-5 with TRBJ2-3; no definite D call. Trimming left V 6 bases short and J 2 bases short, with 12 bases between. Germline V CDR1 and CDR2: MNHEY, SVGAGI. The CDR3 totals 14 residues. CDR3 in amino acids: CASSLLDYTDTQYF. DNA of the CDR3: TGTGCCAGCAGCTTACTCGATTACACAGATACGCAGTATTTT.

V usage is TRBV6-6 and J usage is TRBJ2-2, with 10 bases identical to TRBD1. Germline CDR1 and CDR2: MNHNY and SVGAGI (reference sequence). CDR3 length: 15 residues. V shed 7 bases and J 3 bases; nucleotides not matched to a gene: 5. DNA of the CDR3: TGTGCCAGCACCTTGACAGGGGGCGACACCGGGGAGCTGTTTTTT. Amino acid sequence: CASTLTGGDTGELFF.

With respect to this clone: Other DNA sequences of this sample code for an identical CDR3. The chain has TRBV11-3 and TRBJ2-3; TRBD2 agrees at 10 bases. The J segment lost 1 base and the V segment lost 1 base, leaving 2 bases of the junction unmatched. The CDR3 runs to 16 residues. CDR1 and CDR2 from the germline V gene are SGHNT and YENEEA. The CDR3 reads CASSLGLAGGTDTQYF. The CDR3 bases are TGTGCCAGCAGCTTAGGTCTAGCGGGAGGCACAGATACGCAGTATTTT. Using reference TRBV11-3 and TRBJ2-3 for the parts outside the CDR3, the full variable domain is EAGVVQSPRYKIIEKKQPVAFWCNPISGHNTLYWYLQNLGQGPELLIRYENEEAVDDSQLPKDRFSAERLKGVDSTLKIQPAELGDSAVYLCASSLGLAGGTDTQYFGPGTRLTVL.

The chain has TRBV5-3 and TRBJ2-4, with 14 positions matching TRBD2. TRBV5-3 is treated as an ORF (open reading frame) with a function not yet certain. CDR3 length equals 19 residues. V lost 3 bases to trimming and J lost 1 base; unmatched junction nucleotides: 9. CDR3 nucleotides: TGTGCCAGAAGCTGGAAGACTAGCGGGAGGGCCCTTGCCAAAAACATTCAGTACTTC. Its translation: CARSWKTSGRALAKNIQYF.

The chain uses TRBV7-3 and TRBJ2-5; a weak D match, TRBD2 (6 bases). Between the trimmed V and J ends, which lost 5 bases and 4 bases, there was a span of 20 bases. The germline V gene encodes CDR1 SGHTA and CDR2 FQGTGA. This CDR3 region has 16 residues. The CDR3 region has the DNA TGTGCCAGCAGCCCCGAGGGCCCCGGAGGGGTAGAGACCCAGTACTTC. Residues: CASSPEGPGGVETQYF.

The chain links TRBV7-2 to TRBJ1-5, with D perhaps matching TRBD1 (5 bases). V was pared by 6 bases and J by 5 bases, with 14 bases between. This CDR3 spans 14 amino acids. CDR1 and CDR2 from the germline V gene are SGHTA and FQGNSA. CDR3 in amino acids: CASSSAGGYQPQHF. The CDR3 DNA sequence: TGTGCCAGCAGTTCTGCCGGGGGGTATCAGCCCCAGCATTTT. Based on the CDR3 plus reference TRBV7-2 and TRBJ1-5, the full variable domain is GAGVSQSPSNKVTEKGKDVELRCDPISGHTALYWYRQSLGQGLEFLIYFQGNSAPDKSGLPSDRFSAERTGGSVSTLTIQRTQQEDSAVYLCASSSAGGYQPQHFGDGTRLSIL.